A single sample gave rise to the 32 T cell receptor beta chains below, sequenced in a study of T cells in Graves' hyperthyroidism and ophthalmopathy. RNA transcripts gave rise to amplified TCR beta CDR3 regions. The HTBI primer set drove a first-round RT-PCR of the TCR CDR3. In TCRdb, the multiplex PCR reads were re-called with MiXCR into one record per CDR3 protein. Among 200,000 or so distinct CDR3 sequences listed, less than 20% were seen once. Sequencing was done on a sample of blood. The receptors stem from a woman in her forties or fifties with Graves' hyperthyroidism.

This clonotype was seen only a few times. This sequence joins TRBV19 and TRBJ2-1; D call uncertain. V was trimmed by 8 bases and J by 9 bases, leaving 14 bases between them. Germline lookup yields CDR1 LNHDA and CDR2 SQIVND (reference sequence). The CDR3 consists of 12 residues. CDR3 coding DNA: TGTGCCAGTCATTCACCCCCCCGTGAGCAGTTCTTC. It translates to CASHSPPREQFF.

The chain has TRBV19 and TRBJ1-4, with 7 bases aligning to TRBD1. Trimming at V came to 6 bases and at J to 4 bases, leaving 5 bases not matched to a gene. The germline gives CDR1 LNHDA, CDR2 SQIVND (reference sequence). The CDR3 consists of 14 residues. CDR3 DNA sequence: TGTGCCAGTAGCACCGACAGGGTTAATGAAAAACTGTTTTTT. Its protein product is CASSTDRVNEKLFF.

DNA for the CDR3: TGTGCCAGCGAAAAATTCCCTCTAGATTCACCCCTCCACTTT. Its protein is CASEKFPLDSPLHF. The chain links TRBV5-8 to TRBJ1-6; D unclear. The CDR3 is made up of 14 amino acids. Trimming cost V 7 bases and J 8 bases, with 16 bases left between them. Germline lookup yields CDR1 SGHTS and CDR2 YDEGEE.

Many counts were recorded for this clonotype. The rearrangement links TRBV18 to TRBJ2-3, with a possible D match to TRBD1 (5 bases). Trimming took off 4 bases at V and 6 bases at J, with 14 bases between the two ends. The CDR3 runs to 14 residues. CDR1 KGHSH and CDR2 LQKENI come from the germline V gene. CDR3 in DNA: TGTGCCAGCTCACTATTGTCAGGGATGGATACGCAGTATTTT. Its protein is CASSLLSGMDTQYF.

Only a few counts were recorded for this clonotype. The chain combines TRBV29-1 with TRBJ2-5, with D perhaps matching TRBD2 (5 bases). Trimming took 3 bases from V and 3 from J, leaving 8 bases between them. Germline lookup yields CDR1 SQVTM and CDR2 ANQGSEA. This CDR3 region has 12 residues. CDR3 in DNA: TGCAGCGTTGACGGGGATAAAGAGACCCAGTACTTC. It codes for CSVDGDKETQYF.

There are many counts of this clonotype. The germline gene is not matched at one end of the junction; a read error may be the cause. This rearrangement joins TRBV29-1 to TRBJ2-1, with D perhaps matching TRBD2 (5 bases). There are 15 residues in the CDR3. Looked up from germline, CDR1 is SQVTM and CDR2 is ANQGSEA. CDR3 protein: CSFEDGLLTVNEQFF. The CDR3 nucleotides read TGCAGCTTTGAGGACGGACTCCTTACAGTTAATGAGCAGTTCTTC.

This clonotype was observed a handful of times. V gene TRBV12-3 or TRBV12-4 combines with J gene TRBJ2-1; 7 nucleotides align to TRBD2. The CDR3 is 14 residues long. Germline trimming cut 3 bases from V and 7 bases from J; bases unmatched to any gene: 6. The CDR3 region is CASSFDGRLNEQFF. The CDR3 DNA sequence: TGTGCCAGCAGTTTTGACGGGAGGTTGAATGAGCAGTTCTTC.

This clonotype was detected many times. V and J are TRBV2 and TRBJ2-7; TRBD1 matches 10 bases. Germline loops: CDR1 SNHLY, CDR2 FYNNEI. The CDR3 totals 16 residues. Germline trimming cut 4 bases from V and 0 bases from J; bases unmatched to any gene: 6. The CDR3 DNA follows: TGTGCCAGCAGTGTTAGGGACAGGGGTAGCTCCTACGAGCAGTACTTC. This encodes CASSVRDRGSSYEQYF.

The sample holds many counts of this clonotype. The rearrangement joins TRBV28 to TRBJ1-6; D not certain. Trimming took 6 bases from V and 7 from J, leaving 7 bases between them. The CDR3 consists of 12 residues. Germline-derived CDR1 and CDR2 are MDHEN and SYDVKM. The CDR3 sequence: CASRNGNSPLHF. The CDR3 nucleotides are TGTGCCAGCAGGAACGGGAATTCACCCCTCCACTTT.

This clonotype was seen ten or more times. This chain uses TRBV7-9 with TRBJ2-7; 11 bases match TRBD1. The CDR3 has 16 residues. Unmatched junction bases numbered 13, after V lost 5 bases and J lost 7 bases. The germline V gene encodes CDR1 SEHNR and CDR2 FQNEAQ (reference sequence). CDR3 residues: CASSGPLGQGAVEQYF. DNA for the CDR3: TGTGCCAGCAGCGGCCCGTTAGGACAGGGGGCTGTTGAGCAGTACTTC.

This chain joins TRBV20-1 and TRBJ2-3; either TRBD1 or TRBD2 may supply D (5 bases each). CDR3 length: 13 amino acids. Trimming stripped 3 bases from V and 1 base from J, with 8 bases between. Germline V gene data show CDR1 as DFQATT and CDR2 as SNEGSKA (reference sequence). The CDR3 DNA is TGCAGTGCTAGTCAGGGAGGCACAGATACGCAGTATTTT. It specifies CSASQGGTDTQYF.

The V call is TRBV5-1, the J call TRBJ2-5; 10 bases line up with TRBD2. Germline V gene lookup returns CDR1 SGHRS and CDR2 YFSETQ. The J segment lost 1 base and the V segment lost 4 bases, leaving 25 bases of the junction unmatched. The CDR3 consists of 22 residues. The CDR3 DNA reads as TGCGCCAGCAGCCTGTTCCGTTTGGGTCTAAGGGCCGGGACTAGCGTCCAAGAGACCCAGTACTTC. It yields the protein CASSLFRLGLRAGTSVQETQYF.

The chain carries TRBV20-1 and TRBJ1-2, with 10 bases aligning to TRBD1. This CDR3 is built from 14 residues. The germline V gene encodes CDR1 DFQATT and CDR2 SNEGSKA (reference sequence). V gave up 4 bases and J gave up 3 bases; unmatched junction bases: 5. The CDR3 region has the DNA TGCAGTGCTATATCGACAGGGGGCGACTATGGCTACACCTTC. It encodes CSAISTGGDYGYTF.

The CDR3 coding sequence is TGTGCCAGCAGCCAGGGGGACAGGGCCACTGAAGCTTTCTTT. It specifies CASSQGDRATEAFF. The chain uses TRBV2 and TRBJ1-1; the match to TRBD1 covers 9 bases. This CDR3 contains 14 residues. Trimming cost V 6 bases and J 4 bases; bases outside gene matches: 6. CDR1 and CDR2 (germline): SNHLY, FYNNEI.

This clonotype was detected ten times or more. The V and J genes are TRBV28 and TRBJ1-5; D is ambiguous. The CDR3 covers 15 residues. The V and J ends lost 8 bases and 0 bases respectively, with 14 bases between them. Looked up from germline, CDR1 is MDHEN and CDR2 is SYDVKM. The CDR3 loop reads CASRWLDNSNQPQHF. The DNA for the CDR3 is TGTGCCAGCCGATGGCTCGATAATAGCAATCAGCCCCAGCATTTT.

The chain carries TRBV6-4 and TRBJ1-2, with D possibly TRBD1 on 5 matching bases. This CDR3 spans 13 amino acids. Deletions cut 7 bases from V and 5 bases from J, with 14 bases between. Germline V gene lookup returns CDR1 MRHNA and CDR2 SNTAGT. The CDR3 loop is CASTGGPKYGYTF. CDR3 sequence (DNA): TGTGCCAGCACCGGGGGTCCGAAGTATGGCTACACCTTC.

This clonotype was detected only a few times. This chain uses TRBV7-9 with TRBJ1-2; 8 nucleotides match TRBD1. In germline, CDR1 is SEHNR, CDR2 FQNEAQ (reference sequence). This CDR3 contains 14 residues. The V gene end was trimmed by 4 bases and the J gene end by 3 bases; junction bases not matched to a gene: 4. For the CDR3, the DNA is TGTGCCAGCAGCTCCCACAGGGGGGACTATGGCTACACCTTC. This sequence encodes CASSSHRGDYGYTF.

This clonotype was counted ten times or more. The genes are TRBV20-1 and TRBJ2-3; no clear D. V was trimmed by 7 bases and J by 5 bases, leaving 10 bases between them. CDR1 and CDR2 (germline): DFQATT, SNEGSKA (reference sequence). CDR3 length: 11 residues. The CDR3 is CSVPHRDTQYF. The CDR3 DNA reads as TGCAGTGTACCCCACCGAGATACGCAGTATTTT.

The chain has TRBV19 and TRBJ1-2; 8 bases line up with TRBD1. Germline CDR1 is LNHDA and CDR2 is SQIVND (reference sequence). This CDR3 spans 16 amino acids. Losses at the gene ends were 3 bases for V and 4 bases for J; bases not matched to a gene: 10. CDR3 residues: CASSIPDRGWGYGYTF. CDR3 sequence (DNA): TGTGCCAGTAGTATCCCCGACAGGGGTTGGGGCTATGGCTACACCTTC. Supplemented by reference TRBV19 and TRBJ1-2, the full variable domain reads DGGITQSPKYLFRKEGQNVTLSCEQNLNHDAMYWYRQDPGQGLRLIYYSQIVNDFQKGDIAEGYSVSREKKESFPLTVTSAQKNPTAFYLCASSIPDRGWGYGYTFGSGTRLTVV.

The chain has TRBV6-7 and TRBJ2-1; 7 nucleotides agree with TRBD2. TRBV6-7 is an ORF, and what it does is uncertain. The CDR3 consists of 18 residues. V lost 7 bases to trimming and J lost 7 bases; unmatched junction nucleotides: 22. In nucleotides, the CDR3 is TGTGCCAGCAAAATACCACCCCTCCCCCGCGGGAGACGGAATGAGCAGTTCTTC. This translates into CASKIPPLPRGRRNEQFF.

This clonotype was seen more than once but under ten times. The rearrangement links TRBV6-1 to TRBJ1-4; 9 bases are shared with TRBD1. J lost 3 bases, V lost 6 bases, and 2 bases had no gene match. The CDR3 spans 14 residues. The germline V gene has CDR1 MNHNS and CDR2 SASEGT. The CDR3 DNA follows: TGTGCCAGCAGGGACAGGGGATCTAATGAAAAACTGTTTTTT. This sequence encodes CASRDRGSNEKLFF.

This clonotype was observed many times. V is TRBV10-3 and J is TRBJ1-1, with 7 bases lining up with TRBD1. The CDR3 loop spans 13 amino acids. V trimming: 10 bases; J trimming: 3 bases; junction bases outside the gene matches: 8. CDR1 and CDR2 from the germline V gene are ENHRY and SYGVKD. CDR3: CATLGGRDTEAFF. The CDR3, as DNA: TGTGCCACCCTAGGGGGCCGGGACACTGAAGCTTTCTTT.

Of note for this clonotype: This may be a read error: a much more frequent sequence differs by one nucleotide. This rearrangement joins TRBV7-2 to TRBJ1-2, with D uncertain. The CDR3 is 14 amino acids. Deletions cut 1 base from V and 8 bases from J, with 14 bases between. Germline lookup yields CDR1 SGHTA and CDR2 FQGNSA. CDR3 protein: CASSLEGADSGYTF. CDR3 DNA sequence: TGTGCCAGCAGCTTAGAAGGTGCCGACTCGGGCTACACCTTC. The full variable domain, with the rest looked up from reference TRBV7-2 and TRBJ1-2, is GAGVSQSPSNKVTEKGKDVELRCDPISGHTALYWYRQSLGQGLEFLIYFQGNSAPDKSGLPSDRFSAERTGGSVSTLTIQRTQQEDSAVYLCASSLEGADSGYTFGSGTRLTVV.

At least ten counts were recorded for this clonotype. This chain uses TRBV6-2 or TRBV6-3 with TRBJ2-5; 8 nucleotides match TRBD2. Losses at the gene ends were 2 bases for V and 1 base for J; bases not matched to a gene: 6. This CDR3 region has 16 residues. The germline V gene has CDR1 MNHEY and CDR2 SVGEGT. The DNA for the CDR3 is TGTGCCAGCAGTTACCGGGAGGGGTCGCTCCAAGAGACCCAGTACTTC. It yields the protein CASSYREGSLQETQYF.

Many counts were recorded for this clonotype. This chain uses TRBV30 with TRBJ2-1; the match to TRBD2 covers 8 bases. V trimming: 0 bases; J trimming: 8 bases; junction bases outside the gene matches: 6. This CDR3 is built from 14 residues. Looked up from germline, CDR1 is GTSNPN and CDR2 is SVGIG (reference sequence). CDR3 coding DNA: TGTGCCTGGAGTGTAACGGGAGGGCCTGATGAGCAGTTCTTC. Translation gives CAWSVTGGPDEQFF. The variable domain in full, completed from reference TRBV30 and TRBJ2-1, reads SQTIHQWPATLVQPVGSPLSLECTVEGTSNPNLYWYRQAAGRGLQLLFYSVGIGQISSEVPQNLSASRPQDRQFILSSKKLLLSDSGFYLCAWSVTGGPDEQFFGPGTRLTVL.

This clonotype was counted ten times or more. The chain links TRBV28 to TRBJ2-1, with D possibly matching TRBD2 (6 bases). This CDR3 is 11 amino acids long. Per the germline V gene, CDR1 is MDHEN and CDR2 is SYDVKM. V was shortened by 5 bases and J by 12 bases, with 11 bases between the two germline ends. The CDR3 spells CASSELAMQFF. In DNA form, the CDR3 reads TGTGCCAGCAGTGAGCTAGCGATGCAGTTCTTC. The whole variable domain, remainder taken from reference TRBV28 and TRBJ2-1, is DVKVTQSSRYLVKRTGEKVFLECVQDMDHENMFWYRQDPGLGLRLIYFSYDVKMKEKGDIPEGYSVSREKKERFSLILESASTNQTSMYLCASSELAMQFFGPGTRLTVL.

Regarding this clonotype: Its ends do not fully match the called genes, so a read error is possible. CDR3 sequence reads: CASSDDDFHGELFF. CDR3 nucleotides: TGTGCCAGCAGCGATGATGATTTTCATGGGGAGCTGTTTTTT. The chain uses TRBV5-1 and TRBJ2-2; D ambiguous. Germline-derived CDR1 and CDR2 are SGHRS and YFSETQ. The CDR3 is made up of 14 amino acids. Full variable domain (rest looked up from reference TRBV5-1 and TRBJ2-2): KAGVTQTPRYLIKTRGQQVTLSCSPISGHRSVSWYQQTPGQGLQFLFEYFSETQRNKGNFPGRFSGRQFSNSRSEMNVSTLELGDSALYLCASSDDDFHGELFFGEGSRLTVL.

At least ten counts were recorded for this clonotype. The CDR3, as DNA: TGTGCCAGCGTCCCTTCCCCTCAAGAGACCCAGTACTTC. Its protein is CASVPSPQETQYF. The V and J genes are TRBV12-3 or TRBV12-4 and TRBJ2-5; D is undetermined. Trimming removed 8 bases at V and 2 bases at J, with 12 bases between. There are 13 residues in the CDR3.

For the CDR3, the DNA is TGTGCCAGTAGTATGATCCGGGGCACTGAAGCTTTCTTT. Its translation is CASSMIRGTEAFF. This rearrangement joins TRBV19 to TRBJ1-1; D is undetermined. CDR1 is LNHDA and CDR2 is SQIVND in the germline V gene (reference sequence). Trimming removed 3 bases from V and 4 bases from J, with 9 bases in between. The CDR3 is 13 amino acids. The complete variable domain, with remaining parts taken from reference TRBV19 and TRBJ1-1, reads DGGITQSPKYLFRKEGQNVTLSCEQNLNHDAMYWYRQDPGQGLRLIYYSQIVNDFQKGDIAEGYSVSREKKESFPLTVTSAQKNPTAFYLCASSMIRGTEAFFGQGTRLTVV.

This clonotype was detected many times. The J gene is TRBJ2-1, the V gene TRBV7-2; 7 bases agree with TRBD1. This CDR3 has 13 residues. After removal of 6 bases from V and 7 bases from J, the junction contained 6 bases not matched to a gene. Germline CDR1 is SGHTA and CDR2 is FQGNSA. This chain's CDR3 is CASRTGVVNEQFF. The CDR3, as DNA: TGTGCCAGCAGAACAGGGGTTGTGAATGAGCAGTTCTTC.

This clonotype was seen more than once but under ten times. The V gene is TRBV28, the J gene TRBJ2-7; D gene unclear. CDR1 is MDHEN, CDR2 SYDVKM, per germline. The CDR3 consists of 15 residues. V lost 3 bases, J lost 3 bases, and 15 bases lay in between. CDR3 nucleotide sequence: TGTGCCAGCAGTTTCAAGGATCCCCCCCTCTACGAGCAGTACTTC. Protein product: CASSFKDPPLYEQYF.

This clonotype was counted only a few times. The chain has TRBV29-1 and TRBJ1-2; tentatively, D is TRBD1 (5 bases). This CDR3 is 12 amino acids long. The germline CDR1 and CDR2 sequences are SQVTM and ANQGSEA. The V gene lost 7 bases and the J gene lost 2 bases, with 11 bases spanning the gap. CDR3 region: CSAWDGNYGYTF. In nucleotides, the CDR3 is TGCAGCGCTTGGGACGGGAACTATGGCTACACCTTC.